The clone carrying this TCR beta chain was counted at least ten times. Combining iRepertoire HTBI primers with Arm-PCR of CDR3 regions, the authors built TCR beta libraries. TCRdb analysed the multiplex PCR reads with MiXCR anew, one entry per CDR3 protein. Seen here are around 250,000 distinct CDR3 sequences, more than 15% observed once, and the top ten hold 14%. The data originate from a study of regulatory T cells in long-lasting Graves disease. Germline assignment: CDR1 SGHNT and CDR2 YYREEE (reference sequence). CDR3 size: 13 residues. The V segment lost 4 bases and the J segment 6 bases; nucleotides outside the gene matches: 6. Sample time point: newly diagnosed GD, antithyroid drugs for less than 3 months. TCR sequences were obtained from RNA taken from PBMCs. In addition, the sample was reused for a study of T cells in Graves' hyperthyroidism and ophthalmopathy.

This specimen consisted of peripheral blood mononuclear cells (PBMCs), obtained at new diagnosis, from a patient treated with antithyroid drugs. The sequence was collected from a woman in her twenties or thirties with Graves disease. The chain carries TRBV5-4 and TRBJ1-2; 7 bases are shared with TRBD1. CDR3 in DNA: TGTGCCAGCAGCAACTGGGACAGCCATGGCTACACCTTC. Residues: CASSNWDSHGYTF.